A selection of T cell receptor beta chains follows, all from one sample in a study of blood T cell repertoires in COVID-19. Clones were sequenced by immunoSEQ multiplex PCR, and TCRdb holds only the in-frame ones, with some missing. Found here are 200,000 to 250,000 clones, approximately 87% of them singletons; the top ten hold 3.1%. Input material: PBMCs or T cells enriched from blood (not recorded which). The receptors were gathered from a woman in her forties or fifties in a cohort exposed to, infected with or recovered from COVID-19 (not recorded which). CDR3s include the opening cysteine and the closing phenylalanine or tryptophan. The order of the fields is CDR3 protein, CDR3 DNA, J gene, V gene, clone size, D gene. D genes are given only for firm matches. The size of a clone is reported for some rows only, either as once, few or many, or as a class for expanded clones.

cdr3_aa: CASSFGGAYTDTQYF; cdr3_nt: TGTGCCAGCAGCTTCGGCGGGGCCTACACAGATACGCAGTATTTT; j_call: TRBJ2-3; v_call: TRBV7-9; clone_size: NA; d_call: NA
cdr3_aa: CASSLQGAGTEAFF; cdr3_nt: TGTGCCAGCAGCTTGCAGGGGGCGGGCACTGAAGCTTTCTTT; j_call: TRBJ1-1; v_call: TRBV7-3; clone_size: NA; d_call: TRBD1
cdr3_aa: CASSYPGGPSNEQFF; cdr3_nt: TGTGCCAGCAGTTACCCGGGGGGGCCGTCCAATGAGCAGTTCTTC; j_call: TRBJ2-1; v_call: TRBV6-6; clone_size: NA; d_call: TRBD2
cdr3_aa: CACNRDRVEKLFF; cdr3_nt: TGTGCCTGCAACCGGGACAGGGTTGAAAAACTGTTTTTT; j_call: TRBJ1-4; v_call: TRBV30; clone_size: NA; d_call: TRBD1
cdr3_aa: CASSTDRGRLIEQYF; cdr3_nt: TGTGCCAGTAGCACGGACAGGGGGCGCCTTATTGAGCAGTACTTC; j_call: TRBJ2-7; v_call: TRBV19; clone_size: NA; d_call: TRBD1
cdr3_aa: CASSYGTATTNEKLFF; cdr3_nt: TGTGCCAGCAGTTATGGGACAGCCACAACTAATGAAAAACTGTTTTTT; j_call: TRBJ1-4; v_call: TRBV6-5; clone_size: NA; d_call: TRBD1
cdr3_aa: CASSRKGGVSGELFF; cdr3_nt: TGTGCCAGCAGTCGAAAGGGGGGGGTATCCGGGGAGCTGTTTTTT; j_call: TRBJ2-2; v_call: TRBV6-2/TRBV6-3; clone_size: NA; d_call: NA
cdr3_aa: CASSPREGNLFGEQYF; cdr3_nt: TGTGCCAGCAGCCCTCGGGAGGGGAACCTTTTCGGGGAGCAGTACTTC; j_call: TRBJ2-7; v_call: TRBV9; clone_size: NA; d_call: TRBD2
cdr3_aa: CASSLVGTGGRETQYF; cdr3_nt: TGTGCCAGCAGCTTAGTAGGGACAGGGGGCAGGGAGACCCAGTACTTC; j_call: TRBJ2-5; v_call: TRBV7-2; clone_size: NA; d_call: TRBD1
cdr3_aa: CASSLGTSGGSYNEQFF; cdr3_nt: TGTGCCAGCAGTTTAGGGACTAGCGGGGGCTCCTACAATGAGCAGTTCTTC; j_call: TRBJ2-1; v_call: TRBV27; clone_size: NA; d_call: TRBD2
cdr3_aa: CASSYRNTEAFF; cdr3_nt: TGTGCCAGCAGTTACCGGAACACTGAAGCTTTCTTT; j_call: TRBJ1-1; v_call: TRBV6-5; clone_size: NA; d_call: NA
cdr3_aa: CASSPGTVYSGANVLTF; cdr3_nt: TGTGCCAGCAGTCCCGGGACAGTCTACTCTGGGGCCAACGTCCTGACTTTC; j_call: TRBJ2-6; v_call: TRBV6-6; clone_size: NA; d_call: TRBD1
cdr3_aa: CASSFSLAGGPGSEQYF; cdr3_nt: TGTGCCAGCAGTTTTTCGTTAGCGGGGGGGCCGGGAAGCGAGCAGTACTTC; j_call: TRBJ2-7; v_call: TRBV28; clone_size: NA; d_call: TRBD2
cdr3_aa: CASSRGTAYEQYF; cdr3_nt: TGTGCCAGCAGCCGAGGGACAGCCTACGAGCAGTACTTC; j_call: TRBJ2-7; v_call: TRBV4-2; clone_size: NA; d_call: TRBD1
cdr3_aa: CASSLWAGGTYEQYF; cdr3_nt: TGTGCCAGCAGCTTATGGGCAGGTGGAACCTACGAGCAGTACTTC; j_call: TRBJ2-7; v_call: TRBV11-2; clone_size: NA; d_call: NA
cdr3_aa: CASSSGSRYNEQFF; cdr3_nt: TGTGCCAGCAGCTCAGGGTCCCGATACAATGAGCAGTTCTTC; j_call: TRBJ2-1; v_call: TRBV9; clone_size: NA; d_call: NA
cdr3_aa: CASSQRGQATGNTIYF; cdr3_nt: TGCGCCAGCAGCCAACGTGGACAGGCCACTGGAAACACCATATATTTT; j_call: TRBJ1-3; v_call: TRBV4-1; clone_size: NA; d_call: TRBD1
cdr3_aa: CASTPGTANSPLHF; cdr3_nt: TGTGCCAGCACCCCCGGGACAGCAAATTCACCCCTCCACTTT; j_call: TRBJ1-6; v_call: TRBV28; clone_size: NA; d_call: TRBD1
cdr3_aa: CASRTAAAYGYTF; cdr3_nt: TGTGCCAGTAGAACAGCAGCCGCCTATGGCTACACCTTC; j_call: TRBJ1-2; v_call: TRBV19; clone_size: NA; d_call: NA
cdr3_aa: CASSQFSGASTDTQYF; cdr3_nt: TGTGCCAGCAGCCAATTTAGCGGGGCTAGCACAGATACGCAGTATTTT; j_call: TRBJ2-3; v_call: TRBV4-2; clone_size: few; d_call: TRBD2
cdr3_aa: CASSLPGSNQPQHF; cdr3_nt: TGTGCCAGCAGCTTACCAGGGAGCAATCAGCCCCAGCATTTT; j_call: TRBJ1-5; v_call: TRBV7-9; clone_size: NA; d_call: NA
cdr3_aa: CASSEFRSQGLTTNEKLFF; cdr3_nt: TGTGCCAGCAGTGAATTCAGGTCACAGGGTCTTACCACTAATGAAAAACTGTTTTTT; j_call: TRBJ1-4; v_call: TRBV2; clone_size: NA; d_call: NA
cdr3_aa: CASSQYTGNSPLHF; cdr3_nt: TGCGCCAGCAGCCAATATACAGGGAATTCACCCCTCCACTTT; j_call: TRBJ1-6; v_call: TRBV4-3; clone_size: NA; d_call: NA
cdr3_aa: CATSTAGELTDTQYF; cdr3_nt: TGTGCCACCAGCACAGCGGGGGAGCTCACAGATACGCAGTATTTT; j_call: TRBJ2-3; v_call: TRBV24-1; clone_size: NA; d_call: TRBD2
cdr3_aa: CATSRSSGEQYF; cdr3_nt: TGCGCCACTTCGCGGTCCTCGGGGGAGCAGTACTTC; j_call: TRBJ2-7; v_call: TRBV10-1; clone_size: NA; d_call: NA
cdr3_aa: CASSPRTGYNSPLHF; cdr3_nt: TGTGCCAGCAGCCCTCGGACAGGTTATAATTCACCCCTCCACTTT; j_call: TRBJ1-6; v_call: TRBV9; clone_size: NA; d_call: TRBD1
cdr3_aa: CASSSGQGAADTQYF; cdr3_nt: TGTGCCAGCAGCTCGGGACAGGGGGCGGCAGATACGCAGTATTTT; j_call: TRBJ2-3; v_call: TRBV11-1; clone_size: once; d_call: TRBD1
cdr3_aa: CASSQDDRGTEAFF; cdr3_nt: TGCGCCAGCAGCCAAGATGATAGGGGGACTGAAGCTTTCTTT; j_call: TRBJ1-1; v_call: TRBV4-1; clone_size: NA; d_call: NA
cdr3_aa: CASSLAGTGFGTEAFF; cdr3_nt: TGTGCCAGCAGCTTAGCGGGGACAGGGTTCGGGACTGAAGCTTTCTTT; j_call: TRBJ1-1; v_call: TRBV7-6; clone_size: NA; d_call: TRBD1
cdr3_aa: CASSSQRGGRVNEQFF; cdr3_nt: TGTGCCAGCAGCTCTCAGCGGGGGGGCCGAGTGAATGAGCAGTTCTTC; j_call: TRBJ2-1; v_call: TRBV7-9; clone_size: NA; d_call: TRBD2
cdr3_aa: CASSLEAGAGTQYF; cdr3_nt: TGTGCCAGCAGCTTAGAGGCGGGGGCGGGGACCCAGTACTTC; j_call: TRBJ2-5; v_call: TRBV7-8; clone_size: NA; d_call: NA
cdr3_aa: CASSKFPRNGGNEQFF; cdr3_nt: TGTGCCAGCAGCAAATTCCCCAGAAATGGGGGGAATGAGCAGTTCTTC; j_call: TRBJ2-1; v_call: TRBV21-1; clone_size: NA; d_call: NA
cdr3_aa: CASSRDRGLSPLHF; cdr3_nt: TGTGCCAGCAGCCGCGACAGGGGGTTGTCACCCCTCCACTTT; j_call: TRBJ1-6; v_call: TRBV7-2; clone_size: NA; d_call: TRBD1
cdr3_aa: CASSLASWGGDSPLHF; cdr3_nt: TGTGCCAGCAGCTTAGCGTCTTGGGGAGGGGATTCACCCCTCCACTTT; j_call: TRBJ1-6; v_call: TRBV7-6; clone_size: NA; d_call: NA
cdr3_aa: CASSATPRGPQETQYF; cdr3_nt: TGTGCCAGCAGCGCCACGCCCCGTGGGCCCCAAGAGACCCAGTACTTC; j_call: TRBJ2-5; v_call: TRBV9; clone_size: NA; d_call: NA
cdr3_aa: CASSLGQKAYEQYF; cdr3_nt: TGTGCCAGCAGCCTTGGACAGAAGGCCTACGAGCAGTACTTC; j_call: TRBJ2-7; v_call: TRBV3-1/TRBV3-2; clone_size: NA; d_call: NA
cdr3_aa: CASSVAGGESGNTIYF; cdr3_nt: TGTGCCAGCAGCGTAGCGGGGGGCGAGTCTGGAAACACCATATATTTT; j_call: TRBJ1-3; v_call: TRBV9; clone_size: NA; d_call: NA
cdr3_aa: CASSQGEGTEAFF; cdr3_nt: TGTGCCAGCAGCCAGGGGGAGGGGACTGAAGCTTTCTTT; j_call: TRBJ1-1; v_call: TRBV14; clone_size: few; d_call: NA
cdr3_aa: CASSERGGIPTYEQYF; cdr3_nt: TGTGCCAGCAGCGAACGCGGGGGGATACCTACCTACGAGCAGTACTTC; j_call: TRBJ2-7; v_call: TRBV27; clone_size: NA; d_call: TRBD2
cdr3_aa: CASSLGTTGNTIYF; cdr3_nt: TGTGCCAGCAGCCTTGGGACAACTGGAAACACCATATATTTT; j_call: TRBJ1-3; v_call: TRBV11-2; clone_size: NA; d_call: NA
cdr3_aa: CASSFSEKSSGYTF; cdr3_nt: TGTGCCAGCAGTTTTTCAGAAAAATCTTCGGGCTACACCTTC; j_call: TRBJ1-2; v_call: TRBV27; clone_size: NA; d_call: NA
cdr3_aa: CASSPGNRGTEAFF; cdr3_nt: TGTGCCAGCAGCCCCGGGAACAGGGGAACTGAAGCTTTCTTT; j_call: TRBJ1-1; v_call: TRBV9; clone_size: NA; d_call: TRBD1
cdr3_aa: CASSLGGTATSYEQYF; cdr3_nt: TGTGCCAGCAGCTTAGGCGGGACAGCTACCTCCTACGAGCAGTACTTC; j_call: TRBJ2-7; v_call: TRBV11-3; clone_size: NA; d_call: NA
cdr3_aa: CASSFGSSGPQHF; cdr3_nt: TGTGCCAGCAGCTTTGGGAGTTCCGGGCCCCAGCATTTT; j_call: TRBJ1-5; v_call: TRBV7-6; clone_size: NA; d_call: NA
cdr3_aa: CASSRDRLYGYTF; cdr3_nt: TGTGCCAGCAGCCGGGACAGACTGTATGGCTACACCTTC; j_call: TRBJ1-2; v_call: TRBV3-1/TRBV3-2; clone_size: once; d_call: TRBD1